The sample holds many counts of the clone carrying this T cell receptor (beta chain). The investigators amplified TCR beta CDR3 regions from RNA transcripts. Carried out on the TCR CDR3, a first-round RT-PCR used the HTBI primer set. TCRdb ran MiXCR on the multiplex PCR reads and lists one entry per CDR3 protein. The sample consists of more than 50,000 distinct CDR3 sequences, roughly 52% of them appearing once. The CDR3 runs to 14 residues. Trimming took 3 bases from V and 8 from J; bases not matched to a gene: 5. Per the germline V gene, CDR1 is SGHTA and CDR2 is FQGTGA. This sample stems from a study of T cells in Graves' hyperthyroidism and ophthalmopathy.

This chain joins TRBV7-3 and TRBJ2-1; the match to TRBD2 covers 9 bases. Material for sequencing was blood. The source is a woman in her twenties or thirties with Graves' ophthalmopathy. CDR3 in DNA: TGTGCCAGCAGCTTTGGTAGCGGGAGCTATGAGCAGTTCTTC. It yields the protein CASSFGSGSYEQFF.